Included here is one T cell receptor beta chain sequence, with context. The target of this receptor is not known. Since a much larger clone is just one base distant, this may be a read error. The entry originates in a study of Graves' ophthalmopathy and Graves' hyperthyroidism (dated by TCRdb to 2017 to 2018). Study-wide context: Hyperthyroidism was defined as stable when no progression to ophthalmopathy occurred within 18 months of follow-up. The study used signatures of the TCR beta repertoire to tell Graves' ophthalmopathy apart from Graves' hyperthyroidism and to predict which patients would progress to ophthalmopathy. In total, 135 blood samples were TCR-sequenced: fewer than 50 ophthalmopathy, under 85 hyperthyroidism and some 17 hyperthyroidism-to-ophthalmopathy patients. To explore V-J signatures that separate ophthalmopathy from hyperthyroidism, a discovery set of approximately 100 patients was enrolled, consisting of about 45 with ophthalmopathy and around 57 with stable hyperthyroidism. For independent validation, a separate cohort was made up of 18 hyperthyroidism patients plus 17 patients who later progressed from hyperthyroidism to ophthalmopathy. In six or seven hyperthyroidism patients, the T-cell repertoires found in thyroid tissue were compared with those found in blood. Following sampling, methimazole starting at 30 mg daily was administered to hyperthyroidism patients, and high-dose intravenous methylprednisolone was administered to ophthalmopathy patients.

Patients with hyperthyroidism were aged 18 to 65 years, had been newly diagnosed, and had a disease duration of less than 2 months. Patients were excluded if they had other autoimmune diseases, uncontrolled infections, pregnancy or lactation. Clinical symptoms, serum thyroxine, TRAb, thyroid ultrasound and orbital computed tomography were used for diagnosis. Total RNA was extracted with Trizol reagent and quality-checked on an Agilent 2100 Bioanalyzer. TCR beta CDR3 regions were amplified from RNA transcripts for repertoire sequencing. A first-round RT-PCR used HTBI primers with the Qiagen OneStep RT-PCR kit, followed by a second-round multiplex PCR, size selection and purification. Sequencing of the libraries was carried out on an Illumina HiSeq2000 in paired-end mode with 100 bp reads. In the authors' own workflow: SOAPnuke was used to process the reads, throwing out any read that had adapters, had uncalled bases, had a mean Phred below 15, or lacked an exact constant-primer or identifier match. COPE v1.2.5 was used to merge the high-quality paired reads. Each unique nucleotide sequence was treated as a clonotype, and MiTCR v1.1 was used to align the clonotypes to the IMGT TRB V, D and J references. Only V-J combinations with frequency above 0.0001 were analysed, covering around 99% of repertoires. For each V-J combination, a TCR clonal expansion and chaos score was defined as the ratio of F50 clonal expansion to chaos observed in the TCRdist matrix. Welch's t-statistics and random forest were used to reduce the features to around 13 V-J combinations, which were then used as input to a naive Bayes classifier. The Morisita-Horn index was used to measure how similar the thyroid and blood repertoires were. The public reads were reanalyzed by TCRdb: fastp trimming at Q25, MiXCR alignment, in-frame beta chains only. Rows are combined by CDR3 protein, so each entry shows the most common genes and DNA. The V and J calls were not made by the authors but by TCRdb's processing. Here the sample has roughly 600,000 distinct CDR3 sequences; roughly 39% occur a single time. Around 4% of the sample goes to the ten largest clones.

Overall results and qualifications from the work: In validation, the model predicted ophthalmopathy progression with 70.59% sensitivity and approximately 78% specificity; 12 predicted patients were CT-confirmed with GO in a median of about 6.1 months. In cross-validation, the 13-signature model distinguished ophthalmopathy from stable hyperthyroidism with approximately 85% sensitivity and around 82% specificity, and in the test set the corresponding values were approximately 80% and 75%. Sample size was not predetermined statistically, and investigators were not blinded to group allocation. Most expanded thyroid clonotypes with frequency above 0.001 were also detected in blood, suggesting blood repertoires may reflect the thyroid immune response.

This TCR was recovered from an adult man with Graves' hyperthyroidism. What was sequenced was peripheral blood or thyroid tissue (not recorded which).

The CDR3 is CASSYSKHRSYEQFF. The DNA sequence is TGTGCCAGCAGTTACTCGAAGCACAGATCCTACGAGCAGTTCTTC. Recombination linked TRBV6-6 to TRBJ2-5; no D segment can be confidently identified. Judging by the DNA end, TRBJ2-1 fits better; the J call may be wrong. For CDR1 and CDR2, the germline V gene (reference sequence) lists MNHNY and SVGAGI. From its cysteine to its phenylalanine, the CDR3 spans 15 amino acids. The entry retains the CDR3 DNA only, 45 bases that are in frame from base 1.